The 24 T cell receptor delta chains below come from one sample, sequenced in a study of gamma-delta T cells after stem cell transplantation. TCRdb re-identified clones in the RT-PCR reads via CATT. In the table there are fewer than 2,500 delta-chain clones, 2.5% to 3.5% of which are singletons. Material for sequencing was gamma-delta T cells. Every receptor here comes from a human donor. It is not recorded whose cells these are; they may come from a transplant donor.

By sample fraction, this clone is medium-sized. The V and J genes are TRDV1 and TRDJ1; D is perhaps TRDD3 (5 bases). The ends were cut back, 3 bases at V and 0 bases at J, with 20 bases in the middle. Germline CDR1 is TSWWSYY and CDR2 is QGS. This CDR3 region has 18 residues. Written as DNA, the CDR3 is TGTGCTCTTGGGGACAGTACCAAGGGCGGGGAGTACACCGATAAACTCATCTTT. Encoded protein: CALGDSTKGGEYTDKLIF.

A few counts support this clone. With a far larger clone one base away, a read error is the likely cause. The chain carries TRDV2 and TRDJ1; 12 bases align to TRDD3. Looked up from germline, CDR1 is GEAIGNYY and CDR2 is EKD. CDR3 size: 23 residues. The V gene end was trimmed by 3 bases and the J gene end by 0 bases; junction bases not matched to a gene: 25. This CDR3 is CACDSIPEAGGYAGRGYTDKLIF. The CDR3 DNA sequence: TGTGCCTGTGACTCCATTCCCGAGGCTGGGGGATACGCAGGTCGGGGGTACACCGATAAACTCATCTTT.

This clone counts as medium-sized. It may be a read error: a sequence one base away is much more abundant. The V and J genes are TRDV2 and TRDJ1, with D possibly being TRDD3 (6 bases). The CDR3 sequence is 15 residues long. The germline gives CDR1 GEAIGNYY, CDR2 EKD. V shed 3 bases and J shed 1 base, with 14 bases lying between them. The CDR3 region has the DNA TGTGCCTGTGACCCGGTGGGGGCTACCACCGATAAACTCATCTTT. Translating it yields CACDPVGATTDKLIF.

This clone was detected only a few times. This is likely an artifact of a read error, given a far larger clone one base away. This specimen includes other DNA sequences encoding the same CDR3. This chain joins TRDV2 and TRDJ3, with D tentatively TRDD2 or TRDD3 (5 bases each). The CDR3 is 18 residues long. Germline V lookup: CDR1 GEAIGNYY, CDR2 EKD. The CDR3 spells CACDTLSGSSWDTRQMFF. In DNA form, the CDR3 reads TGTGCCTGTGACACCTTAAGTGGGAGTTCCTGGGACACCCGGCAGATGTTTTTC.

This clone is classed as large. The V call is TRDV2, the J call TRDJ1; 8 bases map to TRDD3. V shed 1 base, J shed 4 bases, and the junction held 4 bases outside the gene matches. The CDR3 has 14 residues. The germline V gene encodes CDR1 GEAIGNYY and CDR2 EKD. The CDR3 DNA follows: TGTGCCTGTGACACGATGGGGGATTACGATAAACTCATCTTT. Encoded protein: CACDTMGDYDKLIF.

This clone was observed a handful of times. The protein held in TCRdb is that of a much larger clone and does not match this DNA's translation at residue 12, likely because of a read error; the protein shown is translated from the DNA. The chain couples TRDV2 to TRDJ1, with D unclear. CDR1 is GEAIGNYY, CDR2 EKD, per germline. This CDR3 is built from 15 residues. The DNA for the CDR3 is TGTGCCTGTGACACCGTTGGAAGGTACACCGATAACCTCATCTTT. It yields the protein CACDTVGRYTDNLIF.

By its share, this clone is medium-sized (0.01 to 0.1%). The V gene is TRDV2, the J gene TRDJ1, with TRDD3 matching 11 bases. CDR3 length: 19 residues. From germline, CDR1 is GEAIGNYY and CDR2 EKD. The trim removed 6 bases at V and 0 bases at J, leaving 17 bases unmatched. The DNA for the CDR3 is TGTGCCTGTTTCCCCGCTGGTAGTGGGGGATACGCGTACACCGATAAACTCATCTTT. Its translation: CACFPAGSGGYAYTDKLIF.

The V and J genes are TRDV2 and TRDJ1; TRDD3 agrees at 10 bases. Germline CDR1 and CDR2: GEAIGNYY and EKD. Trimming cost V 1 base and J 1 base; bases outside gene matches: 8. The CDR3 is 17 amino acids. The DNA for the CDR3 is TGTGCCTGTGACACACTACGTACTGGGGGATCCACCGATAAACTCATCTTT. Amino acid sequence: CACDTLRTGGSTDKLIF.

By proportion, this clone is medium-sized (0.01 to 0.1%). Being one base from a much bigger clone, this may be a read error. The chain carries TRDV2 and TRDJ1; D perhaps matches TRDD3 (6 bases). The ends were cut back, 3 bases at V and 8 bases at J, with 21 bases in the middle. This CDR3 is 15 amino acids long. CDR1 and CDR2 from the germline V gene are GEAIGNYY and EKD. The CDR3 protein is CACDAVGGIDGKLIF. The CDR3 DNA reads TGTGCCTGTGACGCTGTTGGGGGTATAGACGGAAAACTCATCTTT.

Note on this clone: The junction and the germline gene differ at one end; a read error may be behind it. The J gene is TRDJ1, the V gene TRDV2, with a possible D match to TRDD3 (6 bases). This CDR3 has 19 residues. The V gene's germline CDR1 is GEAIGNYY and CDR2 EKD. As DNA, the CDR3 is TGTGCCCGTGACATGATTTCCTCGGGGGACGCCGGGTCCACCGATAAACCCATCTTT. Encoded protein: CARDMISSGDAGSTDKPIF.

This clone was seen a few times. The protein recorded in TCRdb matches a much larger clone and deviates from this DNA's translation at residue 10, suggesting a read error; the protein here is obtained by translating the DNA. The V call is TRDV2, the J call TRDJ3, with a tentative D call TRDD3 (6 bases). The V gene lost 2 bases and the J gene lost 0 bases, with 22 bases spanning the gap. The length of the CDR3 is 21 residues. Germline CDR1 and CDR2: GEAIGNYY and EKD. CDR3 nucleotides: TGTGCCTGTGACAGGGCCCATGCTGGGGTCCTGAGCTCCTGGGACACCCGACAGATGTTTTTC. As protein: CACDRAHAGVLSSWDTRQMFF.

V is TRDV2 and J is TRDJ1, with 8 bases aligning to TRDD3. CDR1 is GEAIGNYY, CDR2 EKD, per germline. The junction had 11 bases not matched to a gene; V was cut back by 2 bases and J by 4 bases. The CDR3 length is 16 residues. The CDR3 loop is CACDILGATWSDKLIF. In DNA, the CDR3 is TGTGCCTGTGACATACTGGGGGCTACCTGGAGCGATAAACTCATCTTT.

With regard to this clone: One base separates it from a far larger clone, so it is likely a read error. Other DNA sequences from this sample encode an identical CDR3 as well. The genes are TRDV2 and TRDJ1; TRDD3 matches 8 bases. Germline V lookup: CDR1 GEAIGNYY, CDR2 EKD. The CDR3 has 17 residues. The CDR3 here is CACDPILGATSTDKLIF. The DNA of the CDR3 is TGTGCCTGTGACCCGATACTGGGGGCCACCTCCACCGATAAGCTCATCTTT.

Concerning this clone itself: Given a much more abundant clone one base away, this may be a read error. This specimen includes other DNA sequences encoding the same CDR3. This chain links TRDV2 with TRDJ1; 11 nucleotides match TRDD3. This CDR3 region has 21 residues. Per germline, CDR1 GEAIGNYY and CDR2 EKD. J was trimmed by 0 bases and V by 1 base; bases with no gene match: 18. In DNA, the CDR3 is TGTGCCTGTGACACAATTGCCGTACTGGGGGATAAGCCCTCGTACACCGATAAACTCATCTTT. This gives the protein CACDTIAVLGDKPSYTDKLIF.

Concerning this clone: Given a far larger clone just one base away, this is likely a sequencing read error. This sample includes further DNA sequences coding for the same CDR3. This chain uses TRDV2 with TRDJ3; TRDD3 agrees at 7 bases. CDR1 and CDR2 from the germline V gene are GEAIGNYY and EKD. The CDR3 runs to 19 residues. DNA of the CDR3: TGTGCCTGCGACACCTGGGGGGAACTTAGGTCCTGGGACACCCGACAGATGTTTTTC. Translating gives CACDTWGELRSWDTRQMFF.

Only a few counts were recorded for this clone. With a far larger clone one base away, a read error is the likely cause. The DNA of the CDR3 is TGTGCCCGTGACACCGTTCCGGTGGGGGATACGCATCTGTACACCGATAAACTCATCTTT. Translated, it gives CARDTVPVGDTHLYTDKLIF. The chain uses TRDV2 and TRDJ1; TRDD3 matches at 11 bases. This CDR3 contains 20 residues. The germline V gene encodes CDR1 GEAIGNYY and CDR2 EKD.

This clone is judged large. This CDR3 is also generated by other DNA sequences in the sample. The rearrangement links TRDV2 to TRDJ1, with 7 bases fitting TRDD3. The CDR3 totals 17 residues. With V trimmed by 0 bases and J by 0 bases, 9 bases remained unmatched. The V gene's germline CDR1 is GEAIGNYY and CDR2 EKD. CDR3 sequence reads: CACDTVLGASYTDKLIF. The CDR3 DNA follows: TGTGCCTGTGACACCGTGCTGGGGGCCTCGTACACCGATAAACTCATCTTT.

This clone was picked up a small number of times. TCRdb's protein, taken from a much larger clone, differs from this DNA's translation at residue 8, likely owing to a read error; the protein displayed comes from the DNA. This chain connects TRDV2 to TRDJ1, with 7 bases lining up with TRDD3. The CDR3 has 19 amino acids. Trimming removed 0 bases from V and 3 bases from J; junction bases left unmatched: 18. Looked up from germline, CDR1 is GEAIGNYY and CDR2 is EKD. CDR3 sequence (DNA): TGTGCCTGTGACACCTTACTGGAGGATACGCGGCGCAAGCCCGATAAACTCATCTTT. This gives the protein CACDTLLEDTRRKPDKLIF.

This clone was detected only a few times. The likely explanation is a read error, given a far larger clone one base away. At the DNA level, this CDR3 is encoded by other sequences in the same sample as well. The V gene is TRDV2, the J gene TRDJ1; 8 bases agree with TRDD3. The junction had 5 bases not matched to a gene; V was cut back by 7 bases and J by 2 bases. Germline values: CDR1 GEAIGNYY, CDR2 EKD. The CDR3 totals 13 residues. The CDR3: CACDGIRTDKLIF. CDR3 nucleotide sequence: TGTGCCTGCGACGGGATACGAACCGATAAACTCATCTTT.

This clone has more than one count but fewer than ten. A far larger clone is only one base removed, so a read error is likely. The same CDR3 is also encoded by other DNA sequences in this sample. The chain has TRDV2 and TRDJ1; TRDD3 aligns across 7 bases. The CDR3 runs 15 residues. Germline CDR1 is GEAIGNYY and CDR2 is EKD. The chain's CDR3 is CACDLLGPHTDKLIF. The CDR3 coding sequence is TGTGCCTGTGACTTACTGGGGCCGCACACTGATAAACTCATCTTT.

This clone was seen more than once but under ten times. TCRdb's protein, taken from a much larger clone, differs from this DNA's translation at residue 5, likely owing to a read error; the protein displayed comes from the DNA. CDR3 DNA sequence: TGTGCCTGTGACACCCTGGGGGTCACGGCGACCACCGATAAACTCATCTTT. This codes for CACDTLGVTATTDKLIF. The chain has TRDV2 and TRDJ1, with 7 nucleotides matching TRDD3. The CDR3 is 17 amino acids. Unmatched junction bases numbered 10, after V lost 0 bases and J lost 1 base. Germline-derived CDR1 and CDR2 are GEAIGNYY and EKD.

A note on this clone: The protein recorded in TCRdb matches a much larger clone and deviates from this DNA's translation at residue 3, suggesting a read error; the protein here is obtained by translating the DNA. The chain combines TRDV2 with TRDJ1; 12 bases are a match to TRDD3. The germline V gene encodes CDR1 GEAIGNYY and CDR2 EKD. The CDR3 runs 19 residues. CDR3 in amino acids: CAYDTVSTGGYLETDKLIF. In DNA form, the CDR3 reads TGTGCCTATGACACCGTGTCTACTGGGGGATACTTGGAAACCGATAAACTCATCTTT.

About this clone itself: It differs at one base from a far larger clone, so likely a read error. Other DNA sequences from this sample encode an identical CDR3 as well. The chain uses TRDV2 and TRDJ1; 9 nucleotides match TRDD3. Germline loops: CDR1 GEAIGNYY, CDR2 EKD. CDR3 length: 24 residues. The CDR3 region is CACDILTGGDRGGGYSTYTDKLIF. The CDR3 nucleotides read TGTGCCTGTGATATATTAACTGGGGGAGATCGCGGCGGCGGATATTCAACGTACACCGATAAACTCATCTTC.

This clone was found a few times. The TCRdb record carries a much larger clone's protein, which differs from this DNA's translation at residue 4; a read error is the likely cause, and the protein listed here is the DNA translation. CDR3 nucleotides: TGTGCCTGTGGCCCTTTGGATACGCCCTACACCGATAAACTCATCTTT. Residues: CACGPLDTPYTDKLIF. V gene TRDV2 combines with J gene TRDJ1; 7 bases fit TRDD3. V lost 5 bases to trimming and J lost 0 bases; unmatched junction nucleotides: 11. Germline values: CDR1 GEAIGNYY, CDR2 EKD. The CDR3 is made up of 16 amino acids.